The clone carrying this T cell receptor beta chain has only one observation. Its antigen remains unknown. Across several immunoSEQ plates, the genomic DNA of each subset was split evenly. Using immunoSEQ multiplex PCR, the repertoire was profiled, and TCRdb retains in-frame clones only, with some absent. Of about 300,000 clones in the sample, approximately 79% were seen once. These data belong to a study of shared clonotypes between healthy human individuals. Findings and limits, study-wide: Among non-shared clonotypes, generation probabilities were lower than among those shared by all four donors.

The V and J ends lost 5 bases and 2 bases respectively, with 17 bases between them. The CDR3 contains 16 residues. In germline, CDR1 is SGHTA, CDR2 FQGNSA. The donor population consisted of healthy HIV-negative adults with no recent acute infections or vaccinations. Negatively enriched CD4+ T cells were divided by CD45RA into naive and memory. Sequences were obtained from memory CD4+ T cells sorted from blood. Subset given: CD45RA-negative fraction. The TCR was taken from a man aged 25 to 45 in good health. The chain has TRBV7-2 and TRBJ2-3; D tentatively reads TRBD1 or TRBD2 (6 bases each). In DNA, the CDR3 is TGTGCCAGCAGCCTACTGGGCGGGACACACACAGATACGCAGTATTTT. Its protein product is CASSLLGGTHTDTQYF. Filled out from reference TRBV7-2 and TRBJ2-3, the complete variable domain reads GAGVSQSPSNKVTEKGKDVELRCDPISGHTALYWYRQSLGQGLEFLIYFQGNSAPDKSGLPSDRFSAERTGGSVSTLTIQRTQQEDSAVYLCASSLLGGTHTDTQYFGPGTRLTVL.